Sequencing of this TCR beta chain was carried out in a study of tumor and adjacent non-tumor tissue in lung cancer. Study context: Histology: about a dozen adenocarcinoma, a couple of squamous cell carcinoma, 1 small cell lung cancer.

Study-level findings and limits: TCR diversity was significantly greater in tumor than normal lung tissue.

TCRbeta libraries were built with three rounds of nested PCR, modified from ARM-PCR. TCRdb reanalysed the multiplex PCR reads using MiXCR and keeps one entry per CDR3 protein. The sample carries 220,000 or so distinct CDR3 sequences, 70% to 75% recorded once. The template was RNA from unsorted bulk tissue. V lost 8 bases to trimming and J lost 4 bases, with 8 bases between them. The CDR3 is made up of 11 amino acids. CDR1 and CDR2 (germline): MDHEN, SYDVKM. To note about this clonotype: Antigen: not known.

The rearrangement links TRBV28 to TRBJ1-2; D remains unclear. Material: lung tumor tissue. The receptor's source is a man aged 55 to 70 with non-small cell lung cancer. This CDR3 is CASVGSYGYTF. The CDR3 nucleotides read TGTGCCAGCGTGGGTAGCTATGGCTACACCTTC.